These 27 T cell receptor beta chains came from one sample sequenced in a study of shared clonotypes between healthy human individuals. Only in-frame clones appear in the TCRdb table, and some are missing; sequencing was by immunoSEQ multiplex PCR. Here the sample spans some 690,000 clones, roughly 91% being singletons. Sequences were obtained from memory CD8+ T cells from PBMCs. As for subset: CD45RO+ cells pooled with CCR7-negative TemRA cells. These receptors were collected from a man between 18 and 29 years old in good health. Some clones in this sample may be carry-over from other donors' samples.

This chain connects TRBV9 to TRBJ2-1; TRBD1 aligns across 8 bases. CDR3 length equals 13 residues. Germline-derived CDR1 and CDR2 are SGDLS and YYNGEE. Trimming took 3 bases from V and 7 from J; bases not matched to a gene: 3. CDR3 amino acids: CASSAWTGNEQFF. Here the CDR3 DNA reads TGTGCCAGCAGCGCGTGGACAGGGAATGAGCAGTTCTTC.

This clone was detected only once. The rearrangement links TRBV4-1 to TRBJ2-7; 10 nucleotides align to TRBD1. Germline V gives CDR1 MGHRA, CDR2 YSYEKL. The ends lost 5 bases at V and 3 bases at J; junction bases unmatched: 7. CDR3 size: 15 residues. The CDR3 DNA is TGCGCCAGCAGCAACTACGGGACAGGGGTCTACGAGCAGTACTTC. This sequence encodes CASSNYGTGVYEQYF.

The CDR3, as DNA: TGTGCCAGCAGAATGGGTCGAAAATACTACAATGAGCAGTTCTTC. This encodes CASRMGRKYYNEQFF. This sequence joins TRBV27 and TRBJ2-1, with D hard to call. Trimming took 6 bases from V and 3 from J, leaving 15 bases between them. The germline V gene has CDR1 MNHEY and CDR2 SMNVEV (reference sequence). This CDR3 region has 15 residues.

This clone was counted ten times or more. The junction departs from germline at one end; a sequencing error may be responsible. Other DNA sequences in this sample translate to the same CDR3. The rearrangement uses TRBV5-1 and TRBJ1-1; D perhaps matches TRBD1 (5 bases). Germline CDR1 and CDR2: SGHRS and YFSETQ. CDR3 size: 12 residues. The CDR3 nucleotides read TGTGCCAGCAGCTTGAGGGGCACTGAAGCTTTCTTT. This translates into CASSLRGTEAFF.

The genes are TRBV28 and TRBJ2-1; 12 nucleotides align to TRBD2. This CDR3 contains 15 residues. Germline values: CDR1 MDHEN, CDR2 SYDVKM. Trimming at V came to 7 bases and at J to 2 bases, leaving 3 bases not matched to a gene. The DNA of the CDR3 is TGTGCCAGCATCAGACTAGCGGGAGCCTACAATGAGCAGTTCTTC. Its protein is CASIRLAGAYNEQFF.

The gene calls are TRBV7-9 and TRBJ1-2, with 7 bases that match TRBD1. The CDR3 runs 19 residues. Germline assignment: CDR1 SEHNR and CDR2 FQNEAQ (reference sequence). The V segment lost 5 bases and the J segment 4 bases; nucleotides outside the gene matches: 22. The CDR3 reads CASSPPGARSDRDLYGYTF. The CDR3 region has the DNA TGTGCCAGCAGCCCACCCGGGGCCCGCAGTGACAGGGATCTCTATGGCTACACCTTC. The whole variable domain, filled in from reference TRBV7-9 and TRBJ1-2, reads DTGVSQNPRHKITKRGQNVTFRCDPISEHNRLYWYRQTLGQGPEFLTYFQNEAQLEKSRLLSDRFSAERPKGSFSTLEIQRTEQGDSAMYLCASSPPGARSDRDLYGYTFGSGTRLTVV.

About this clone itself: This sample includes further DNA sequences coding for the same CDR3. The chain recombines TRBV15 with TRBJ2-7, with D perhaps being TRBD1 or TRBD2 (5 bases each). Germline CDR1 LNHNV, CDR2 YYDKDF (reference sequence). Trimming pared 0 bases from V and 4 bases from J, leaving 10 bases between. The CDR3 is 14 residues long. CDR3 region: CATSRDRGGYEQYF. The CDR3, as DNA: TGTGCCACCAGCAGAGATCGGGGCGGGTACGAGCAGTACTTC. The full variable domain, with the rest looked up from reference TRBV15 and TRBJ2-7, is DAMVIQNPRYQVTQFGKPVTLSCSQTLNHNVMYWYQQKSSQAPKLLFHYYDKDFNNEADTPDNFQSRRPNTSFCFLDIRSPGLGDTAMYLCATSRDRGGYEQYFGPGTRLTVT.

The rearrangement joins TRBV5-5 to TRBJ1-2; 11 bases are a match to TRBD1. In germline, CDR1 is SGHKS, CDR2 YYEKEE (reference sequence). This CDR3 contains 13 residues. V was pared by 4 bases and J by 7 bases, with 3 bases of the junction left unmatched. DNA of the CDR3: TGTGCCAGCAGCCCAGGGACAGGGGGTGGCTACACCTTC. Translated, it gives CASSPGTGGGYTF.

The CDR3 spells CATINRENTEAFF. CDR3 bases: TGCGCCACCATAAACAGGGAGAACACTGAAGCTTTCTTT. This chain links TRBV4-1 with TRBJ1-1, with a possible D match to TRBD1 (6 bases). The CDR3 has 13 amino acids. Germline CDR1 MGHRA, CDR2 YSYEKL. Deletions cut 10 bases from V and 1 base from J, with 13 bases between.

The chain joins TRBV11-2 to TRBJ1-3, with D hard to call. Germline assignment: CDR1 SGHAT and CDR2 FQNNGV. Trimming removed 3 bases from V and 10 bases from J, with 13 bases in between. The CDR3 has 13 residues. The CDR3: CASSFLLVETIYF. CDR3 nucleotide sequence: TGTGCCAGCAGCTTCCTGCTCGTGGAGACCATATATTTT.

V gene TRBV4-1 combines with J gene TRBJ2-7, with D tentatively TRBD2 (5 bases). Germline V lookup: CDR1 MGHRA, CDR2 YSYEKL. V lost 1 base and J 4 bases, leaving 20 bases between the germline ends. CDR3 length: 17 amino acids. CDR3 sequence: CASSQGRPGPRGYEQYF. The CDR3 nucleotides are TGCGCCAGCAGCCAAGGGAGGCCCGGACCCCGAGGGTACGAGCAGTACTTC.

The V call is TRBV4-2, the J call TRBJ2-2, with D maybe TRBD2 (7 bases). V was cut by 7 bases and J by 6 bases, with 15 bases left in between. Germline values: CDR1 LGHNA, CDR2 YNFKEQ. CDR3 size: 14 residues. DNA for the CDR3: TGTGCCAGCACCCGAGTGGGGGGGCCCGGGGAGCTGTTTTTT. It yields the protein CASTRVGGPGELFF.

This rearrangement joins TRBV11-2 to TRBJ2-3; 7 bases line up with TRBD2. V lost 4 bases to trimming and J lost 2 bases; unmatched junction nucleotides: 3. Germline V lookup: CDR1 SGHAT, CDR2 FQNNGV. This CDR3 is 14 amino acids long. This CDR3 reads CASSSGRFTDTQYF. The CDR3 region has the DNA TGTGCCAGCAGCTCCGGGAGGTTCACAGATACGCAGTATTTT.

The chain combines TRBV15 with TRBJ2-5; D remains ambiguous. With 1 base removed from V and 1 base from J, the gap between germline ends came to 7 bases. The germline CDR1 and CDR2 sequences are LNHNV and YYDKDF (reference sequence). CDR3 length equals 14 residues. The CDR3 is CATSRVAAQETQYF. The DNA for the CDR3 is TGTGCCACCAGCAGAGTCGCGGCCCAAGAGACCCAGTACTTC.

The rearrangement joins TRBV7-8 to TRBJ2-1; D might be TRBD2 (5 bases). The CDR3 is 13 residues long. The V gene lost 0 bases and the J gene lost 7 bases, with 7 bases spanning the gap. Germline values: CDR1 SGHVS, CDR2 FQNEAQ. The CDR3 nucleotides read TGTGCCAGCAGCTTAGCGGGGAGAAATGAGCAGTTCTTC. Amino acid sequence: CASSLAGRNEQFF.

The chain joins TRBV11-2 to TRBJ2-7; D is uncertain. CDR1 and CDR2 (germline): SGHAT, FQNNGV. This CDR3 is 12 amino acids long. With 8 bases removed from V and 4 bases from J, the gap between germline ends came to 12 bases. The CDR3 spells CASSWAVYEQYF. In DNA, the CDR3 is TGTGCCAGCTCATGGGCGGTTTACGAGCAGTACTTC. The full variable domain, completed using reference TRBV11-2 and TRBJ2-7, is EAGVAQSPRYKIIEKRQSVAFWCNPISGHATLYWYQQILGQGPKLLIQFQNNGVVDDSQLPKDRFSAERLKGVDSTLKIQPAKLEDSAVYLCASSWAVYEQYFGPGTRLTVT.

In its sample, this clone was seen once. The genes are TRBV4-1 and TRBJ2-5, with D perhaps matching TRBD2 (6 bases). Germline CDR1 and CDR2: MGHRA and YSYEKL. Deletions cut 6 bases from V and 5 bases from J, with 13 bases between. The CDR3 sequence is 13 residues long. The CDR3 spells CASRAGGEETQYF. In DNA form, the CDR3 reads TGCGCCAGCAGAGCCGGCGGGGAGGAGACCCAGTACTTC.

The V call is TRBV7-9, the J call TRBJ2-1, with 12 nucleotides matching TRBD2. The CDR3 runs 19 residues. Germline CDR1 is SEHNR and CDR2 is FQNEAQ (reference sequence). After removal of 1 base from V and 8 bases from J, the junction contained 15 bases not matched to a gene. CDR3 amino acids: CASSLVPSLPSGRADEQFF. CDR3 in DNA: TGTGCCAGCAGCTTAGTTCCCAGCCTTCCTAGCGGGAGGGCCGATGAGCAGTTCTTC.

The rearrangement links TRBV7-3 to TRBJ1-2; TRBD1 agrees at 11 bases. The CDR3 runs to 15 residues. V trimming: 5 bases; J trimming: 8 bases; junction bases outside the gene matches: 10. Germline CDR1 SGHTA, CDR2 FQGTGA. This CDR3 is CASSQARTGGGGYTF. The CDR3 nucleotides are TGTGCCAGCAGCCAAGCACGGACAGGGGGCGGCGGCTACACCTTC.

This chain connects TRBV15 to TRBJ1-2, with a possible D match to TRBD1 (6 bases). Trimming pared 5 bases from V and 4 bases from J, leaving 11 bases between. This CDR3 has 13 residues. In germline, CDR1 is LNHNV, CDR2 YYDKDF (reference sequence). CDR3 loop: CATSQGGLYGYTF. CDR3 DNA sequence: TGTGCCACCAGCCAAGGGGGGCTCTATGGCTACACCTTC.

The genes are TRBV2 and TRBJ2-1, with 8 bases matching TRBD1. This CDR3 region has 17 residues. Trimming removed 8 bases from V and 3 bases from J; junction bases left unmatched: 15. Germline V gene data show CDR1 as SNHLY and CDR2 as FYNNEI. As DNA, the CDR3 is TGTGCCAGCCACCCACGCGGACAGGGTTATGACTACAATGAGCAGTTCTTC. This encodes CASHPRGQGYDYNEQFF.

V gene TRBV7-9 combines with J gene TRBJ2-5; a possible D gene is TRBD1 (6 bases). V was clipped by 5 bases and J by 4 bases, with 17 bases between them. Germline V CDR1 and CDR2: SEHNR, FQNEAQ (reference sequence). This CDR3 comprises 15 residues. CDR3 sequence: CASSPRQEPAETQYF. For the CDR3, the DNA is TGTGCCAGCAGCCCCCGACAGGAGCCAGCAGAGACCCAGTACTTC.

The chain carries TRBV28 and TRBJ1-5; weak D call: TRBD1 (6 bases). Germline values: CDR1 MDHEN, CDR2 SYDVKM. The CDR3 loop spans 16 amino acids. The germline V and J ends were trimmed by 10 bases and 0 bases, with 19 bases remaining between them. This chain's CDR3 is CATLALGTPSNQPQHF. CDR3 DNA sequence: TGTGCCACCCTAGCACTGGGGACACCTAGCAATCAGCCCCAGCATTTT.

V is TRBV11-2 and J is TRBJ2-7, with unresolved D. V gave up 1 base and J gave up 3 bases, with 13 bases separating them. CDR1 and CDR2 (germline): SGHAT, FQNNGV. The length of the CDR3 is 15 residues. CDR3 sequence reads: CASSLGTGPFYEQYF. The CDR3 DNA follows: TGTGCCAGCAGCTTAGGTACGGGCCCTTTCTACGAGCAGTACTTC.

This chain connects TRBV4-2 to TRBJ2-4; no reliable D call. Trimming took off 0 bases at V and 8 bases at J, with 17 bases between the two ends. Per the germline V gene, CDR1 is LGHNA and CDR2 is YNFKEQ. This CDR3 contains 16 residues. The CDR3 sequence: CASSQEKGLGTDIQYF. CDR3 DNA sequence: TGTGCCAGCAGCCAAGAGAAGGGTCTGGGTACAGACATTCAGTACTTC.

The V gene is TRBV2, the J gene TRBJ2-7, with 9 bases fitting TRBD2. The germline gives CDR1 SNHLY, CDR2 FYNNEI. This CDR3 spans 15 amino acids. V dropped 2 bases and J dropped 2; count of bases not matched to a gene: 4. The CDR3 here is CASSELRTSAYEQYF. In DNA, the CDR3 is TGTGCCAGCAGTGAACTCCGGACTAGCGCCTACGAGCAGTACTTC.

V usage is TRBV27 and J usage is TRBJ2-7; 9 nucleotides match TRBD1. Germline V lookup: CDR1 MNHEY, CDR2 SMNVEV (reference sequence). J lost 7 bases, V lost 3 bases, and 16 bases had no gene match. The CDR3 extends over 17 amino acids. For the CDR3, the DNA is TGTGCCAGCAGTTTCTCTCATACCGGGACAGGGAACTATGAGCAGTACTTC. This gives the protein CASSFSHTGTGNYEQYF.